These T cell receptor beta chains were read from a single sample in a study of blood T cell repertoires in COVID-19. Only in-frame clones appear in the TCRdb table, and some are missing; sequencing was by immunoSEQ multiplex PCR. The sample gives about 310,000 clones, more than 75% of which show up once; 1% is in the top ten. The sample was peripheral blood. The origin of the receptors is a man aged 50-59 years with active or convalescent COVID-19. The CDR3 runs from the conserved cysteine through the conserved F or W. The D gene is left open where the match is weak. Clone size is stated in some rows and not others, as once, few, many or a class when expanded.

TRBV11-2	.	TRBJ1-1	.	TGTGCCAGCAGCGGTACAGGGTTTGTCACTGAAGCTTTCTTT	CASSGTGFVTEAFF
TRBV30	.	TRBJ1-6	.	TGTGCCTGGAGTGTGGAGTATAATTCACCCCTCCACTTT	CAWSVEYNSPLHF
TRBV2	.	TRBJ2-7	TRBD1	TGTGCCAGCAGTGATCATGTGGGAACCGGGACAGAGTTCTCAACCTACGAGCAGTACTTC	CASSDHVGTGTEFSTYEQYF
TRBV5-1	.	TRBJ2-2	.	TGCGCCAGCAGCTATAACCGGGACACCTTGAACACCGGGGAGCTGTTTTTT	CASSYNRDTLNTGELFF
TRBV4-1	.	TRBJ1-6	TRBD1	TGCGCCAGCAGCCAACAAGCAGGGGGCGTTAGTCGGTCACCCCTCCACTTT	CASSQQAGGVSRSPLHF
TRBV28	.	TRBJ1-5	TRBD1	TGTGCCAGCAGTTTATGGTCCGGGACAGGGAGCAATCAGCCCCAGCATTTT	CASSLWSGTGSNQPQHF
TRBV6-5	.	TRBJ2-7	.	TGTGCCAGCAGTAAACAGGGTCTTGGGCAGTACTTC	CASSKQGLGQYF
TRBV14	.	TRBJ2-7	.	TGTGCCAGCAGCCAAATAGCCGGGGGTACTTACGAGCAGTACTTC	CASSQIAGGTYEQYF
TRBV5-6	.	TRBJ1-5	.	TGTGCCAGCAGCTTAAAGGGGGGGCCGGGCAATCAGCCCCAGCATTTT	CASSLKGGPGNQPQHF
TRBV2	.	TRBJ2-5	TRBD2	TGTGCCAGCAGTGCGGTGGCGGGGGGTGCGGAGACCCAGTACTTC	CASSAVAGGAETQYF
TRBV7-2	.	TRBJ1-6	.	TGTGCCAGCAGCCCAAGGGGGGGTTCACCCCTCCACTTT	CASSPRGGSPLHF
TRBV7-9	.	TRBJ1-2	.	TGTGCCAGCAGCTTAGTCGCCGGAGGATTCTATGGCTACACCTTC	CASSLVAGGFYGYTF
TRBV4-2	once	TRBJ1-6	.	TGTGCCAGCAGCCAAGGATATTCCGGGCCCCTCCACTTT	CASSQGYSGPLHF
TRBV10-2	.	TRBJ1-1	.	TGCGCCAGCTCCGGACAAAACACTGAAGCTTTCTTT	CASSGQNTEAFF
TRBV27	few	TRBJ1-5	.	TGTGCCAGCAGTACCGGGACTCCCAGCAATCAGCCCCAGCATTTT	CASSTGTPSNQPQHF
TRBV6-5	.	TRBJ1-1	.	TGTGCCAGCAGAAGACAGATTACGAACACTGAAGCTTTCTTT	CASRRQITNTEAFF
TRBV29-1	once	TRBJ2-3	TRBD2	TGCAGCGCCCTGCGGGAGATAGATACGCAGTATTTT	CSALREIDTQYF
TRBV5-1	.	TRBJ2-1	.	TGCGCCAGCAGCTTGGGTGTGGAGGGTGAGCAGTTCTTC	CASSLGVEGEQFF
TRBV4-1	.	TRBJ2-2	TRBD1	TGCGCCAGCAGCCGGGACAGTTACACCGGGGAGCTGTTTTTT	CASSRDSYTGELFF
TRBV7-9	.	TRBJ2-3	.	TGTGCCAGCACCGGGAGAGGCACAGATACGCAGTATTTT	CASTGRGTDTQYF
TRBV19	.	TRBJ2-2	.	TGTGCCAGTAGTATAGACAGGATCACCGGGGAGCTGTTTTTT	CASSIDRITGELFF
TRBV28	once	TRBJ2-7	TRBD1	TGTGCCAGCAGTGAAGCTGGACAGGGGGTACCCTACGAGCAGTACTTC	CASSEAGQGVPYEQYF
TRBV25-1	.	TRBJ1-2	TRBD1	TGTGCCAGCAGGAGCACAGACAGGGCAGCTTATGGCTACACCTTC	CASRSTDRAAYGYTF
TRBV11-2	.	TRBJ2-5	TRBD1	TGTGCCAGCAGCCCCCAGACAGGGGTGGACGAGACCCAGTACTTC	CASSPQTGVDETQYF
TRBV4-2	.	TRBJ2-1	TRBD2	TGTGCCAGCAGCCCGGGACTAGCGGGAGAACATGAGCAGTTCTTC	CASSPGLAGEHEQFF
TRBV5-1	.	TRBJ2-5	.	TGCGCCAGCAGTGGCCGCGGACTCCCAGAGACCCAGTACTTC	CASSGRGLPETQYF
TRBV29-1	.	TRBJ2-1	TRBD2	TGCAGCGCGGGAAAGCGGGAGGGCAATGAGCAGTTCTTC	CSAGKREGNEQFF
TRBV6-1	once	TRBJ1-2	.	TGTGCCAGCAGTGAAGAGGTCAGCTACTCGGGGGGCTACACCTTC	CASSEEVSYSGGYTF
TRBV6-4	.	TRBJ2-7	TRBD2	TGTGCCAGCAGTGTTCTCGGGGGGACGCAGGACTACGAGCAGTACTTC	CASSVLGGTQDYEQYF